This record looks at one T cell receptor (beta chain) sequence and its context. These data originate in a study of cytomegalovirus exposure and HLA in healthy donors. Assay: immunoSEQ multiplex PCR; the TCRdb copy retains only in-frame clones and omits some. Counted here are about 160,000 clones, around four fifths occurring once; the ten biggest clones make up approximately 2.3%. The receptor was isolated from a man under 40 in good health and CMV-seropositive. The material sequenced was PBMCs.

Here the CDR3 DNA reads TGTGCCAGCAGCCAGGTCCACGCATCGCCCGGGGAGCTGTTTTTT. Translation: CASSQVHASPGELFF. The chain joins TRBV5-4 to TRBJ2-2; D not resolved. The CDR3 has 15 residues. Germline V gene data show CDR1 as SGHNT and CDR2 as YYREEE (reference sequence). The germline V and J ends were trimmed by 4 bases and 6 bases, with 16 bases remaining between them.